This TCR beta chain was obtained from a study of blood T cell repertoires in COVID-19. This CDR3 region has 14 residues. Per germline, CDR1 MNHEY and CDR2 SMNVEV (reference sequence). Losses at the gene ends were 5 bases for V and 6 bases for J; bases not matched to a gene: 7. Using immunoSEQ multiplex PCR, the repertoire was profiled, and TCRdb retains in-frame clones only, with some absent. The top ten clones hold more than 1% of a sample with around 240,000 clones, approximately 90% of them seen once. Sequenced material: PBMCs or T cells enriched from blood (not recorded which). V gene TRBV27 combines with J gene TRBJ2-7; TRBD1 aligns across 10 bases. The receptor comes from a human donor in a cohort exposed to, infected with or recovered from COVID-19 (not recorded which). The donor label of this sample is uncertain. CDR3 amino acids: CASSRGQGISEQYF. CDR3 in DNA: TGTGCCAGCAGTAGGGGACAGGGGATATCCGAGCAGTACTTC.